The TCR beta chain described here comes from a study of T cell responses to AZD1222 COVID-19 vaccine. Findings and limits, study-wide: Most donors were white British and more were female, and clonal diversity was possibly underestimated.

The protocol was immunoSEQ multiplex PCR, while the TCRdb copy is restricted to in-frame clones and leaves out a portion. This sample carries around 100,000 clones, 65% to 85% of them seen once, and the ten largest clones take about 9.5%. CDR1 MNHNS and CDR2 SASEGT come from the germline V gene. CDR3 length equals 15 residues. The germline V and J ends were trimmed by 2 bases and 4 bases, with 12 bases remaining between them. Points on this clone: The antigen is unknown.

The V and J genes are TRBV6-1 and TRBJ1-5; D remains ambiguous. The origin of this receptor is an adult in good health. Sample: peripheral blood, taken on day 0 of AZD1222 vaccination. The CDR3 region is CASSELGIGNQPQHF. DNA of the CDR3: TGTGCCAGCAGTGAACTGGGGATAGGAAATCAGCCCCAGCATTTT.